One and the same sample provided the 15 T cell receptor beta chains below, sequenced in a study of blood T cell repertoires in COVID-19. Assay used: immunoSEQ multiplex PCR; TCRdb lists only in-frame clones, some missing. The table shows about 270,000 clones, with roughly 86% occurring only once. The sequenced sample was peripheral blood. The receptors stem from a woman aged 60 to 75 who had recovered from COVID-19.

The rearrangement links TRBV7-2 to TRBJ2-3; 10 bases match TRBD2. This CDR3 contains 16 residues. Germline values: CDR1 SGHTA, CDR2 FQGNSA. V was clipped by 5 bases and J by 3 bases; unmatched bases: 8. CDR3 residues: CASSPRPAGGTDTQYF. The CDR3 DNA reads TGTGCCAGCAGCCCCCGACCAGCGGGGGGGACAGATACGCAGTATTTT. The variable domain in full, completed from reference TRBV7-2 and TRBJ2-3, reads GAGVSQSPSNKVTEKGKDVELRCDPISGHTALYWYRQSLGQGLEFLIYFQGNSAPDKSGLPSDRFSAERTGGSVSTLTIQRTQQEDSAVYLCASSPRPAGGTDTQYFGPGTRLTVL.

The chain joins TRBV14 to TRBJ1-4; D may be TRBD1 (5 bases). The CDR3 is 16 residues long. Germline values: CDR1 SGHDN, CDR2 FVKESK. Trimming removed 4 bases from V and 5 bases from J, with 17 bases in between. CDR3 residues: CASSLPHLDSNEKLFF. Here the CDR3 DNA reads TGTGCCAGCAGCCTGCCTCACTTAGACAGCAATGAAAAACTGTTTTTT.

This chain links TRBV5-1 with TRBJ2-5, with TRBD2 identical over 13 bases. Trimming removed 4 bases from V and 3 bases from J; junction bases left unmatched: 9. The CDR3 contains 17 residues. Germline CDR1 is SGHRS and CDR2 is YFSETQ. DNA for the CDR3: TGCGCCAGCAGCGGAGGGACTAGCGGGGCGAGAAAAGAGACCCAGTACTTC. Translation gives CASSGGTSGARKETQYF.

The chain couples TRBV2 to TRBJ2-2, with 14 positions matching TRBD2. The V segment lost 6 bases and the J segment 5 bases; nucleotides outside the gene matches: 5. The germline V gene has CDR1 SNHLY and CDR2 FYNNEI. This CDR3 is built from 16 residues. CDR3 DNA sequence: TGTGCCAGCAGCAGACTAGCGGGGGGGAGGACCGGGGAGCTGTTTTTT. Translating it yields CASSRLAGGRTGELFF.

V usage is TRBV27 and J usage is TRBJ2-3, with TRBD2 matching over 7 bases. The CDR3 runs 15 residues. Germline CDR1 is MNHEY and CDR2 is SMNVEV (reference sequence). The ends lost 6 bases at V and 1 base at J; junction bases unmatched: 7. For the CDR3, the DNA is TGTGCCAGCAGCCCGACTAGCAGGGGCACAGATACGCAGTATTTT. Its translation: CASSPTSRGTDTQYF.

In its sample, this clone was seen once. The V and J genes are TRBV29-1 and TRBJ2-7; D may be TRBD1 (8 bases). The germline V and J ends were trimmed by 6 bases and 2 bases, with 14 bases remaining between them. The CDR3 runs 13 residues. CDR1 and CDR2 from the germline V gene are SQVTM and ANQGSEA. CDR3 sequence (DNA): TGCAGCGTGCGGGAGACAGGGGCCTACGAGCAGTACTTC. It yields the protein CSVRETGAYEQYF.

The table lists this clone with a count of one. The chain carries TRBV12-5 and TRBJ2-3; TRBD1 matches 9 bases. CDR1 LGHNT and CDR2 FRNRAP come from the germline V gene. The junction had 9 bases not matched to a gene; V was cut back by 7 bases and J by 4 bases. This CDR3 is built from 15 residues. The CDR3: CASVRQGEPPDTQYF. CDR3 in DNA: TGTGCTAGTGTCCGACAGGGGGAGCCACCAGATACGCAGTATTTT. Based on the CDR3 plus reference TRBV12-5 and TRBJ2-3, the full variable domain is DARVTQTPRHKVTEMGQEVTMRCQPILGHNTVFWYRQTMMQGLELLAYFRNRAPLDDSGMPKDRFSAEMPDATLATLKIQPSEPRDSAVYFCASVRQGEPPDTQYFGPGTRLTVL.

This rearrangement joins TRBV4-3 to TRBJ1-5; the D gene is possibly TRBD1 (5 bases). This CDR3 spans 17 amino acids. Trimming took off 0 bases at V and 3 bases at J, with 15 bases between the two ends. Germline assignment: CDR1 LGHNA and CDR2 YSLEER. CDR3 protein: CASSQDGHPDNNQPQHF. The DNA for the CDR3 is TGCGCCAGCAGCCAAGACGGGCACCCGGACAACAATCAGCCCCAGCATTTT.

This chain links TRBV11-2 with TRBJ2-1; 10 nucleotides line up with TRBD2. V was clipped by 5 bases and J by 4 bases; unmatched bases: 5. The germline gives CDR1 SGHAT, CDR2 FQNNGV. This CDR3 contains 15 residues. CDR3 loop: CASSNSGGQYNEQFF. The CDR3 DNA reads TGTGCCAGCAGCAATAGCGGGGGGCAATACAATGAGCAGTTCTTC.

This CDR3 reads CASSYVGQRLRGAFF. The CDR3 DNA sequence: TGTGCCAGCAGTTATGTGGGGCAGCGACTTAGGGGGGCTTTCTTT. V usage is TRBV6-5 and J usage is TRBJ1-1, with D perhaps TRBD1 (6 bases). CDR1 is MNHEY and CDR2 is SVGAGI in the germline V gene. V lost 3 bases and J 11 bases, leaving 22 bases between the germline ends. The CDR3 is 15 residues long.

The chain uses TRBV12-1 and TRBJ1-5; TRBD1 is taken as the D call from the table, unchecked against the DNA. TRBV12-1 is a known pseudogene. The CDR3 is made up of 18 amino acids. CDR3 coding DNA: TGTGCCAGCAGCCCCTCGACAGGGCCGAGTTATGGCAATCAGCCCCAGCATTTT. Protein sequence: CASSPSTGPSYGNQPQHF.

The chain is built from TRBV27 and TRBJ1-5, with D perhaps matching TRBD1 (5 bases). The CDR3 totals 15 residues. Trimming removed 1 base at V and 6 bases at J, with 13 bases between. The germline gives CDR1 MNHEY, CDR2 SMNVEV (reference sequence). CDR3 protein: CASSLFGGDSQPQHF. CDR3 sequence (DNA): TGTGCCAGCAGTTTATTCGGGGGAGATAGTCAGCCCCAGCATTTT.

The chain uses TRBV11-2 and TRBJ1-5, with D possibly TRBD1 on 5 matching bases. There are 13 residues in the CDR3. The V end lost 4 bases, the J end lost 5 bases, and 9 bases lay between the germline ends. Germline V gene lookup returns CDR1 SGHAT and CDR2 FQNNGV. CDR3 protein: CASSSQGDQPQHF. In DNA, the CDR3 is TGTGCCAGCAGCTCCCAGGGCGATCAGCCCCAGCATTTT.

The V gene is TRBV20-1, the J gene TRBJ1-1; D possibly corresponds to TRBD1 (5 bases). CDR1 and CDR2 from the germline V gene are DFQATT and SNEGSKA (reference sequence). V was clipped by 3 bases and J by 4 bases, with 15 bases between them. CDR3 length equals 14 residues. The CDR3 DNA sequence: TGCAGTGCTAGTAATCCTGGGGGAGGCACTGAAGCTTTCTTT. Translation: CSASNPGGGTEAFF.

This clone was seen a handful of times. This rearrangement joins TRBV18 to TRBJ1-2, with a tentative D call TRBD1 (5 bases). From germline, CDR1 is KGHSH and CDR2 LQKENI. Trimming shortened V by 0 bases and J by 0 bases, and 5 bases separated the two germline ends. The CDR3 runs to 14 residues. The chain's CDR3 is CASSPPTANYGYTF. DNA of the CDR3: TGTGCCAGCTCACCACCGACAGCTAACTATGGCTACACCTTC.